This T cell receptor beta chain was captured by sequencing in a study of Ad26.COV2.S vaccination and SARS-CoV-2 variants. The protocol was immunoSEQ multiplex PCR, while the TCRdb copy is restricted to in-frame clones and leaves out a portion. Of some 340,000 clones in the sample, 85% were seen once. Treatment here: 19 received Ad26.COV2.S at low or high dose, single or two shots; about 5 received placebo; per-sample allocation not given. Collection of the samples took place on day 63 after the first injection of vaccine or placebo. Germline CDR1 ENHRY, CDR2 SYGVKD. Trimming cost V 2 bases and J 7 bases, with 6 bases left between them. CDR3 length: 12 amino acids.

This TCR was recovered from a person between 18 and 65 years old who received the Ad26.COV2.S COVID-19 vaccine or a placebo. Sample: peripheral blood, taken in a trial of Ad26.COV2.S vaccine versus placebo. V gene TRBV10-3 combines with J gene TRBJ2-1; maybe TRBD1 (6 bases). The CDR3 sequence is CAISERGNEQFF. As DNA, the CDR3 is TGTGCCATCAGTGAGAGGGGGAATGAGCAGTTCTTC.